Listed here is a single TCR beta chain. The multiple sclerosis controls consisted of treatment-naive patients with relapsing-remitting disease, either stable or active. Reverse transcription of roughly 0.5 to 1 ug RNA was carried out with random hexamers. Using its own MiXCR run on the immunoSEQ multiplex PCR reads, TCRdb lists one record per CDR3 protein. The table has 120,000 to 150,000 distinct CDR3 sequences, 85% to 95% seen once. This specimen comes from a study of CD8 T cells in Susac syndrome. What was sequenced was CD4+ T cells from PBMCs. The TCR sequence derives from a human donor with multiple sclerosis.

This CDR3 is CSVVGPDGYTF. In nucleotides, the CDR3 is TGCAGCGTTGTTGGGCCTGACGGCTACACCTTC. The chain recombines TRBV29-1 with TRBJ1-2; D uncertain. The CDR3 runs 11 residues. Germline V gene data show CDR1 as SQVTM and CDR2 as ANQGSEA. Trimming took 4 bases from V and 8 from J, leaving 11 bases between them.